A single sample is the source of the 28 T cell receptor beta chains below, sequenced in a study of beta chain features in type 1 diabetes. The investigators reverse transcribed all of the isolated RNA, so they sequenced expressed TCRB transcripts. TCRdb's copy holds only in-frame clones and misses some; the assay was immunoSEQ multiplex PCR. The sample holds under 400,000 clones; around a fifth are singletons and the top ten take about 0.045%. The sequencing sample was made of naive CD4+ T cells from blood. The receptors were gathered from a woman aged 18-29 years in good health.

The chain uses TRBV29-1 and TRBJ1-5; 8 bases are shared with TRBD1. Germline lookup yields CDR1 SQVTM and CDR2 ANQGSEA. This CDR3 is 13 amino acids long. J gave up 0 bases and V 6 bases, and 1 base lay outside the gene matches. CDR3 in amino acids: CSVTGDSNQPQHF. The CDR3 DNA follows: TGCAGCGTGACAGGGGATAGCAATCAGCCCCAGCATTTT. Full variable domain (rest looked up from reference TRBV29-1 and TRBJ1-5): SAVISQKPSRDICQRGTSLTIQCQVDSQVTMMFWYRQQPGQSLTLIATANQGSEATYESGFVIDKFPISRPNLTFSTLTVSNMSPEDSSIYLCSVTGDSNQPQHFGDGTRLSIL.

This clone has only a few counts. The rearrangement uses TRBV5-1 and TRBJ2-5; D uncertain. CDR3 length: 14 amino acids. The V gene lost 1 base and the J gene lost 5 bases, with 12 bases spanning the gap. Germline CDR1 is SGHRS and CDR2 is YFSETQ. CDR3 DNA: TGCGCCAGCAGCTTGAGGCAGGATCTGGAGACCCAGTACTTC. The encoded protein is CASSLRQDLETQYF.

This clone appeared a few times. This chain joins TRBV5-6 and TRBJ1-2, with TRBD1 identical over 7 bases. The CDR3 has 14 residues. Unmatched junction bases numbered 9, after V lost 5 bases and J lost 5 bases. Germline V gene lookup returns CDR1 SGHDT and CDR2 YYEEEE. The CDR3 protein is CASSQQDRTYGYTF. CDR3 coding DNA: TGTGCCAGCAGTCAACAGGACAGGACTTATGGCTACACCTTC. The full variable domain, completed using reference TRBV5-6 and TRBJ1-2, is DAGVTQSPTHLIKTRGQQVTLRCSPKSGHDTVSWYQQALGQGPQFIFQYYEEEERQRGNFPDRFSGHQFPNYSSELNVNALLLGDSALYLCASSQQDRTYGYTFGSGTRLTVV.

This clone was observed at least ten times. The sample holds other DNA sequences that translate to the same CDR3. The chain has TRBV30 and TRBJ2-3, with a tentative D call TRBD1 (6 bases). Germline assignment: CDR1 GTSNPN and CDR2 SVGIG (reference sequence). V was trimmed by 0 bases and J by 5 bases, leaving 6 bases between them. The CDR3 totals 12 residues. CDR3 nucleotide sequence: TGTGCCTGGAGTGTAGGGGGAGATACGCAGTATTTT. Translated, it gives CAWSVGGDTQYF.

The CDR3 reads CSARVGETQYF. The DNA of the CDR3 is TGCAGTGCTAGAGTCGGGGAGACCCAGTACTTC. The J gene is TRBJ2-5, the V gene TRBV20-1; D is unclear. Trimming removed 1 base at V and 5 bases at J, with 5 bases between. The CDR3 spans 11 residues. CDR1 DFQATT and CDR2 SNEGSKA come from the germline V gene (reference sequence).

This clone turned up a few times. The chain employs TRBV6-1 and TRBJ1-5, with 7 bases lining up with TRBD1. The CDR3 runs 15 residues. CDR1 is MNHNS and CDR2 is SASEGT in the germline V gene. V lost 3 bases to trimming and J lost 7 bases; unmatched junction nucleotides: 9. The CDR3 sequence is CASSDRQGRAQPQHF. Here the CDR3 DNA reads TGTGCCAGCAGTGACAGACAGGGTCGGGCCCAGCCCCAGCATTTT.

This clone has more than one count but fewer than ten. This chain links TRBV29-1 with TRBJ1-1; D is perhaps TRBD1 (6 bases). CDR1 and CDR2 from the germline V gene are SQVTM and ANQGSEA. Trimming removed 7 bases from V and 0 bases from J, with 12 bases in between. The CDR3 consists of 13 residues. In DNA, the CDR3 is TGCAGCGCTGACAGGAACATGAACACTGAAGCTTTCTTT. Its protein is CSADRNMNTEAFF.

J is TRBJ2-5 and V is TRBV4-2; D may be TRBD2 (5 bases). Trimming pared 2 bases from V and 7 bases from J, leaving 11 bases between. The CDR3 extends over 13 amino acids. CDR1 is LGHNA and CDR2 is YNFKEQ in the germline V gene. CDR3 DNA: TGTGCCAGCAGCCAAAGGGAGCTAGGGACCCAGTACTTC. This sequence encodes CASSQRELGTQYF.

This chain uses TRBV5-4 with TRBJ2-5; no firm D call. Germline CDR1 is SGHNT and CDR2 is YYREEE (reference sequence). The ends were cut back, 4 bases at V and 4 bases at J, with 14 bases in the middle. This CDR3 is 14 amino acids long. CDR3 nucleotide sequence: TGTGCCAGCAGCAAGAAGCTAGTTCCAGAGACCCAGTACTTC. Protein sequence: CASSKKLVPETQYF.

The sample holds a few counts of this clone. V and J are TRBV30 and TRBJ1-1, with D possibly TRBD1 on 5 matching bases. Germline-derived CDR1 and CDR2 are GTSNPN and SVGIG (reference sequence). With 2 bases removed from V and 6 bases from J, the gap between germline ends came to 10 bases. This CDR3 comprises 12 residues. CDR3 protein: CAWSLGLPEAFF. The CDR3 DNA follows: TGTGCCTGGAGTCTGGGACTTCCTGAAGCTTTCTTT.

Only a few counts were recorded for this clone. The gene calls are TRBV9 and TRBJ2-1; 10 positions match TRBD2. The CDR3 has 15 amino acids. Trimming removed 4 bases from V and 7 bases from J; junction bases left unmatched: 8. Germline-derived CDR1 and CDR2 are SGDLS and YYNGEE. This CDR3 reads CASSPLGTSVNEQFF. CDR3 DNA sequence: TGTGCCAGCAGCCCACTCGGGACTAGCGTTAATGAGCAGTTCTTC.

The rearrangement uses TRBV11-3 and TRBJ2-7; D is uncertain. The CDR3 is 11 amino acids. V lost 4 bases to trimming and J lost 3 bases, with 4 bases between them. Germline CDR1 and CDR2: SGHNT and YENEEA. In nucleotides, the CDR3 is TGTGCCAGCAGCTCGGGCTACGAGCAGTACTTC. Protein product: CASSSGYEQYF.

This sequence joins TRBV11-1 and TRBJ2-5; D unclear. The germline gives CDR1 SGHAT, CDR2 FQDESV (reference sequence). Trimming cost V 4 bases and J 5 bases, with 11 bases left between them. CDR3 length: 13 amino acids. The CDR3 nucleotides read TGTGCCAGCAGCTCGGGTATTGTGGAGACCCAGTACTTC. This encodes CASSSGIVETQYF.

The chain has TRBV29-1 and TRBJ2-1; 10 nucleotides line up with TRBD2. Trimming at V came to 4 bases and at J to 9 bases, leaving 6 bases not matched to a gene. The CDR3 totals 13 residues. Germline V gene data show CDR1 as SQVTM and CDR2 as ANQGSEA. The CDR3 DNA reads as TGCAGCGTTGTGAGCGGGGGGGCCTTTGAGCAGTTCTTC. Translated, it gives CSVVSGGAFEQFF.

The chain links TRBV5-6 to TRBJ2-1; D may be TRBD2 (7 bases). V lost 6 bases, J lost 8 bases, and 21 bases lay in between. Germline V gene lookup returns CDR1 SGHDT and CDR2 YYEEEE. This CDR3 region has 15 residues. CDR3 sequence (DNA): TGTGCCAGCACCTTACGGCGGGGGCAAGTCGATGAGCAGTTCTTC. Translation: CASTLRRGQVDEQFF.

J is TRBJ2-7 and V is TRBV18; 10 bases agree with TRBD1. From germline, CDR1 is KGHSH and CDR2 LQKENI. The CDR3 consists of 18 residues. J was trimmed by 2 bases and V by 1 base; bases with no gene match: 11. The chain's CDR3 is CASSPQAIGQGGTYEQYF. For the CDR3, the DNA is TGTGCCAGCTCACCACAAGCGATCGGACAGGGGGGAACCTACGAGCAGTACTTC.

This clone has just one count. Within the sample, other DNA sequences also encode this same CDR3. The V call is TRBV18, the J call TRBJ1-2; 7 bases match TRBD1. The ends lost 6 bases at V and 4 bases at J; junction bases unmatched: 5. The CDR3 is made up of 13 amino acids. Per the germline V gene, CDR1 is KGHSH and CDR2 is LQKENI. The CDR3 spells CASSPDRSYGYTF. The DNA of the CDR3 is TGTGCCAGCTCCCCGGACAGGAGCTATGGCTACACCTTC.

V gene TRBV9 combines with J gene TRBJ1-2; TRBD1 agrees at 11 bases. In germline, CDR1 is SGDLS, CDR2 YYNGEE. V trimming: 0 bases; J trimming: 7 bases; junction bases outside the gene matches: 2. The CDR3 covers 14 residues. CDR3 protein: CASSVDGTGGGYTF. The CDR3, as DNA: TGTGCCAGCAGCGTAGATGGGACAGGGGGTGGCTACACCTTC.

There are a few counts of this clone. The chain has TRBV29-1 and TRBJ2-3; TRBD2 aligns across 8 bases. The CDR3 is 14 amino acids. CDR1 and CDR2 from the germline V gene are SQVTM and ANQGSEA. V shed 8 bases, J shed 4 bases, and the junction held 11 bases outside the gene matches. For the CDR3, the DNA is TGCAGCTCGCGGGGGGATGTCAACTCAGATACGCAGTATTTT. It codes for CSSRGDVNSDTQYF.

This clone has only a few counts. The V gene is TRBV27, the J gene TRBJ1-6, with TRBD1 matching 10 bases. Per germline, CDR1 MNHEY and CDR2 SMNVEV (reference sequence). The V gene end was trimmed by 5 bases and the J gene end by 10 bases; junction bases not matched to a gene: 8. The CDR3 is 15 residues long. The CDR3 DNA sequence: TGTGCCAGCAGTCCGACAGGGGGCTCGGGGTCACCCCTCCACTTT. Amino acid sequence: CASSPTGGSGSPLHF.

This clone was seen only a few times. The CDR3 region is CASGLAARQAYGYTF. In DNA, the CDR3 is TGTGCTAGTGGTTTGGCCGCGCGACAGGCTTATGGCTACACCTTC. The J gene is TRBJ1-2, the V gene TRBV12-5, with a tentative D call TRBD1 (6 bases). Trimming removed 1 base at V and 5 bases at J, with 14 bases between. This CDR3 region has 15 residues. Germline V gene sequence: CDR1 LGHNT, CDR2 FRNRAP.

The genes are TRBV19 and TRBJ2-7, with a possible D match to TRBD1 (6 bases). Germline values: CDR1 LNHDA, CDR2 SQIVND (reference sequence). Trimming removed 6 bases from V and 1 base from J, with 13 bases in between. This CDR3 comprises 14 residues. The CDR3 region has the DNA TGTGCCAGTAGATCGACAACAGGGTCCTACGAGCAGTACTTC. Encoded protein: CASRSTTGSYEQYF.

The CDR3 DNA sequence: TGTGCCAGCAGCTTAGCGCTTGGACAGGGAGCTAACTATGGCTACACCTTC. This sequence encodes CASSLALGQGANYGYTF. The J gene is TRBJ1-2, the V gene TRBV7-8; 8 bases map to TRBD1. This CDR3 has 17 residues. V lost 0 bases and J lost 0; bases outside the gene matches: 6. Germline V gene lookup returns CDR1 SGHVS and CDR2 FQNEAQ.

This clone appeared a few times. The V call is TRBV7-2, the J call TRBJ1-4, with 7 nucleotides matching TRBD1. The germline CDR1 and CDR2 sequences are SGHTA and FQGNSA. The V segment lost 4 bases and the J segment 8 bases; nucleotides outside the gene matches: 7. This CDR3 is 14 amino acids long. The CDR3 region is CASSSTGSSEKLFF. Written as DNA, the CDR3 is TGTGCCAGCAGCTCGACAGGGTCGTCGGAAAAACTGTTTTTT.

This clone was seen a handful of times. One junction end does not reproduce the germline sequence, and a read error may be involved. The chain couples TRBV29-1 to TRBJ1-1, with unresolved D. Germline CDR1 and CDR2: SQVTM and ANQGSEA. The CDR3 consists of 13 residues. The CDR3 protein is CSVEGLSRNEAFF. CDR3 bases: TGCAGCGTGGAAGGGTTGTCGAGAAATGAAGCTTTCTTT.

The rearrangement links TRBV30 to TRBJ2-7; 11 positions agree with TRBD2. The CDR3 totals 15 residues. CDR1 GTSNPN and CDR2 SVGIG come from the germline V gene (reference sequence). V dropped 0 bases and J dropped 4; count of bases not matched to a gene: 5. DNA for the CDR3: TGTGCCTGGAGTGTAAAACTAGCGGGGGTTTACGAGCAGTACTTC. It codes for CAWSVKLAGVYEQYF. Full variable domain (rest looked up from reference TRBV30 and TRBJ2-7): SQTIHQWPATLVQPVGSPLSLECTVEGTSNPNLYWYRQAAGRGLQLLFYSVGIGQISSEVPQNLSASRPQDRQFILSSKKLLLSDSGFYLCAWSVKLAGVYEQYFGPGTRLTVT.

V usage is TRBV6-5 and J usage is TRBJ1-1; TRBD1 agrees at 9 bases. CDR3 length: 16 amino acids. The germline gives CDR1 MNHEY, CDR2 SVGAGI. The J segment lost 4 bases and the V segment lost 0 bases, leaving 6 bases of the junction unmatched. The chain's CDR3 is CASSYSIGQGTTEAFF. CDR3 nucleotides: TGTGCCAGCAGTTACTCGATCGGACAGGGGACCACTGAAGCTTTCTTT.

This clone was seen more than once but under ten times. This chain joins TRBV7-2 and TRBJ2-7; TRBD2 aligns across 8 bases. The V and J ends lost 10 bases and 0 bases, in that order; junction bases with no gene match: 8. The germline CDR1 and CDR2 sequences are SGHTA and FQGNSA. The CDR3 length is 14 residues. CDR3: CATAPGGSSYEQYF. The CDR3, as DNA: TGTGCCACCGCCCCGGGGGGGAGCTCCTACGAGCAGTACTTC.